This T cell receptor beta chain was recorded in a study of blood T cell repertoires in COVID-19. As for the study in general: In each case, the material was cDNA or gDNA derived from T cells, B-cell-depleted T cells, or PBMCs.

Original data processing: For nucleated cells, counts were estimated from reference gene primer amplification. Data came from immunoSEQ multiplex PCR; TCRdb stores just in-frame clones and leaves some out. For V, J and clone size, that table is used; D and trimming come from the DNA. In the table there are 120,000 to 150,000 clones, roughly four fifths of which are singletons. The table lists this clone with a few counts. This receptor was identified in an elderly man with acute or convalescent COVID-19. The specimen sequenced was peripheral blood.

The CDR3 protein is CASSLIRAGNTIYF. As DNA, the CDR3 is TGTGCCAGCAGTTTAATCAGGGCTGGAAACACCATATATTTT. The V and J genes are TRBV28 and TRBJ1-3, with TRBD1 as a possible D gene (5 bases). Germline-derived CDR1 and CDR2 are MDHEN and SYDVKM. The CDR3 totals 14 residues. The germline V and J ends were trimmed by 2 bases and 2 bases, with 7 bases remaining between them.